The clone carrying this T cell receptor beta chain came up a few times. What it recognizes is unknown. This sample is part of a study of OX40 agonist ivuxolimab in advanced cancers. General study points: With doses of 0.1 to 3.0 mg/kg, CD4+ and CD8+ blood T cells had undergone clonal expansion by week 6. Fewer expanded clones were found on average in CD4+ than in CD8+ T cells. There were also nonresponders showing low normalized T-cell clonal expansion.

Clones were read by immunoSEQ multiplex PCR, and TCRdb kept only the in-frame ones, dropping some. The repertoire consists of some 44,000 clones, with approximately 80% occurring once and the leading ten covering about 5.5%. The source material was CD4+ or CD8+ T cells sorted from blood, sampled in a trial of the OX40 agonist ivuxolimab. The receptor comes from an adult with an advanced solid tumor such as melanoma, head and neck, liver or kidney cancer.

CDR3 DNA: TGTGCCAGCAGCCCCAACAGGAACACTGAAGCTTTCTTT. Protein product: CASSPNRNTEAFF. The J gene is TRBJ1-1, the V gene TRBV14; no clear D. Trimming cost V 4 bases and J 1 base, with 7 bases left between them. Germline assignment: CDR1 SGHDN and CDR2 FVKESK. This CDR3 has 13 residues.